One and the same sample provided the 13 T cell receptor beta chains below, sequenced in a study of T cell repertoires in cytomegalovirus infection. TCRdb re-derived calls from the reads in MiXCR, one entry per CDR3 protein. The sample holds some 150,000 distinct CDR3 sequences, about 6% seen once. Sequenced: PBMCs. The receptors originated from a human donor in good health (CMV status not recorded). Some clones in this sample may be carry-over from other donors' samples.

This clonotype came up many times. This chain uses TRBV28 with TRBJ2-2; the D call may be TRBD1 or TRBD2 (5 bases each). The CDR3 length is 17 residues. The V end was cut by 7 bases, the J end by 0 bases, with 18 bases between. Germline V gene data show CDR1 as MDHEN and CDR2 as SYDVKM. The CDR3 reads CASNPVGGTSNTGELFF. CDR3 coding DNA: TGTGCCAGCAATCCCGTAGGTGGGACCTCGAACACCGGGGAGCTGTTTTTT.

The V and J genes are TRBV6-6 and TRBJ1-5; maybe TRBD1 (6 bases). Trimming stripped 0 bases from V and 1 base from J, with 10 bases between. Germline CDR1 MNHNY, CDR2 SVGAGI (reference sequence). The CDR3 loop spans 16 amino acids. The CDR3 bases are TGTGCCAGCAGTTACTCAGGGGGTATGAGCAATCAGCCCCAGCATTTT. Translating it yields CASSYSGGMSNQPQHF.

This clonotype was seen many times. The chain combines TRBV7-2 with TRBJ1-1; D is undetermined. Between the trimmed V and J ends, which lost 1 base and 1 base, there was a span of 7 bases. In germline, CDR1 is SGHTA, CDR2 FQGNSA. The CDR3 runs 14 residues. The CDR3 sequence: CASSLEARNTEAFF. CDR3 DNA sequence: TGTGCCAGCAGCTTAGAAGCCAGGAACACTGAAGCTTTCTTT.

This clonotype was seen more than once but under ten times. The chain recombines TRBV20-1 with TRBJ1-1; D might be TRBD1 (5 bases). V lost 1 base and J 5 bases, leaving 17 bases between the germline ends. Germline V lookup: CDR1 DFQATT, CDR2 SNEGSKA (reference sequence). There are 15 residues in the CDR3. CDR3 in DNA: TGCAGTGCTAGAGGTCCCGGGGTGAGGGGAACTGAAGCTTTCTTT. It encodes CSARGPGVRGTEAFF.

This clonotype has a handful of counts. This chain links TRBV2 with TRBJ2-1; 11 nucleotides match TRBD1. The CDR3 runs to 17 residues. Germline CDR1 and CDR2: SNHLY and FYNNEI. The V gene end was trimmed by 6 bases and the J gene end by 6 bases; junction bases not matched to a gene: 13. In nucleotides, the CDR3 is TGTGCCAGCAGGATCCGGGACAGGGGGTACGAAGGCAATGAGCAGTTCTTC. Translated, it gives CASRIRDRGYEGNEQFF. Supplemented by reference TRBV2 and TRBJ2-1, the full variable domain reads EPEVTQTPSHQVTQMGQEVILRCVPISNHLYFYWYRQILGQKVEFLVSFYNNEISEKSEIFDDQFSVERPDGSNFTLKIRSTKLEDSAMYFCASRIRDRGYEGNEQFFGPGTRLTVL.

This rearrangement joins TRBV6-2 or TRBV6-3 to TRBJ1-1, with D possibly TRBD1 on 6 matching bases. Trimming pared 7 bases from V and 4 bases from J, leaving 19 bases between. Germline V CDR1 and CDR2: MNHEY, SVGEGT. This CDR3 has 15 residues. The CDR3 nucleotides are TGTGCCAGCACTACCTCGGGGGGGCCGGGCACTGAAGCTTTCTTT. Encoded protein: CASTTSGGPGTEAFF.

This clonotype came up a few times. The genes are TRBV19 and TRBJ1-4; TRBD1 matches 8 bases. CDR1 is LNHDA, CDR2 SQIVND, per germline (reference sequence). The CDR3 runs to 14 residues. With 3 bases clipped from V and 7 bases from J, the junction kept 4 bases outside the gene matches. CDR3 residues: CASSIRDRTEKLFF. DNA for the CDR3: TGTGCCAGTAGTATCCGGGACAGGACTGAAAAACTGTTTTTT. The full variable domain, with the rest looked up from reference TRBV19 and TRBJ1-4, is DGGITQSPKYLFRKEGQNVTLSCEQNLNHDAMYWYRQDPGQGLRLIYYSQIVNDFQKGDIAEGYSVSREKKESFPLTVTSAQKNPTAFYLCASSIRDRTEKLFFGSGTQLSVL.

This clonotype was counted ten times or more. The V and J genes are TRBV19 and TRBJ1-2, with TRBD1 matching 11 bases. The trim removed 7 bases at V and 1 base at J, leaving 5 bases unmatched. The CDR3 contains 15 residues. Germline V lookup: CDR1 LNHDA, CDR2 SQIVND (reference sequence). The CDR3 region is CASTADRGHNYGYTF. The CDR3 DNA follows: TGTGCCAGTACTGCGGACAGGGGGCATAACTATGGCTACACCTTC. Full variable domain (rest looked up from reference TRBV19 and TRBJ1-2): DGGITQSPKYLFRKEGQNVTLSCEQNLNHDAMYWYRQDPGQGLRLIYYSQIVNDFQKGDIAEGYSVSREKKESFPLTVTSAQKNPTAFYLCASTADRGHNYGYTFGSGTRLTVV.

In its sample, this clonotype was seen many times. This chain joins TRBV11-2 and TRBJ2-3, with TRBD2 matching 16 bases. After removal of 4 bases from V and 7 bases from J, the junction contained 5 bases not matched to a gene. The CDR3 loop spans 16 amino acids. CDR1 and CDR2 (germline): SGHAT, FQNNGV. DNA of the CDR3: TGTGCCAGCAGCTCCCAGGGACTAGCGGGGGGGCATACGCAGTATTTT. It is translated as CASSSQGLAGGHTQYF.

This clonotype was seen only a few times. The chain employs TRBV5-4 and TRBJ2-2; 9 bases agree with TRBD1. The V and J ends lost 5 bases and 0 bases, in that order; junction bases with no gene match: 8. Germline CDR1 reads SGHNT; CDR2 reads YYREEE (reference sequence). The CDR3 contains 17 residues. CDR3 sequence reads: CASRSGQGATNTGELFF. The CDR3 DNA reads as TGTGCCAGCAGATCGGGACAGGGAGCAACGAACACCGGGGAGCTGTTTTTT.

This clonotype has a count of ten or more. V and J are TRBV20-1 and TRBJ2-3, with a weak D call TRBD1 (6 bases). CDR3 size: 12 residues. Germline loops: CDR1 DFQATT, CDR2 SNEGSKA (reference sequence). V lost 3 bases and J 5 bases, leaving 9 bases between the germline ends. DNA of the CDR3: TGCAGTGCTAGCAGGGGTGGAGATACGCAGTATTTT. Translation: CSASRGGDTQYF.

This clonotype was picked up many times. The chain carries TRBV5-1 and TRBJ2-3; D remains ambiguous. Trimming stripped 6 bases from V and 0 bases from J, with 11 bases between. The CDR3 contains 14 residues. CDR1 is SGHRS and CDR2 is YFSETQ in the germline V gene. CDR3 DNA sequence: TGCGCCAGCACCCTTGGGCGGAGCACAGATACGCAGTATTTT. Amino acids: CASTLGRSTDTQYF.

This clonotype was counted at least ten times. The chain carries TRBV12-3 or TRBV12-4 and TRBJ1-1; 7 bases fit TRBD1. CDR3 length: 13 amino acids. With 5 bases clipped from V and 1 base from J, the junction kept 1 base outside the gene matches. The chain's CDR3 is CASSRDRNTEAFF. The CDR3 region has the DNA TGTGCCAGCAGTAGGGACAGGAACACTGAAGCTTTCTTT.